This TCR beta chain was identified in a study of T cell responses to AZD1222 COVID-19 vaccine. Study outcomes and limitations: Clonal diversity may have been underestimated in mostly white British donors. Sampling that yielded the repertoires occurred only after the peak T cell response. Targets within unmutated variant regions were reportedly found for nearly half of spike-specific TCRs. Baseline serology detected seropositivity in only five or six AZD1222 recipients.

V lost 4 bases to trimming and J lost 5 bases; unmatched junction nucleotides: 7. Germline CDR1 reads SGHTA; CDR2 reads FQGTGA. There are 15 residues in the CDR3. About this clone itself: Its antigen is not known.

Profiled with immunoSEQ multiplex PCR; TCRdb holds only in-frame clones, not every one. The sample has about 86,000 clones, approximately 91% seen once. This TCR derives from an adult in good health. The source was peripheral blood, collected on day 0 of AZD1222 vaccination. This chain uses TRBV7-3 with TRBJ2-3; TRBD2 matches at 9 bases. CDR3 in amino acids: CASSSSGMGGDTQYF. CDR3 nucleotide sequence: TGTGCCAGCAGCTCTAGCGGGATGGGGGGAGATACGCAGTATTTT.